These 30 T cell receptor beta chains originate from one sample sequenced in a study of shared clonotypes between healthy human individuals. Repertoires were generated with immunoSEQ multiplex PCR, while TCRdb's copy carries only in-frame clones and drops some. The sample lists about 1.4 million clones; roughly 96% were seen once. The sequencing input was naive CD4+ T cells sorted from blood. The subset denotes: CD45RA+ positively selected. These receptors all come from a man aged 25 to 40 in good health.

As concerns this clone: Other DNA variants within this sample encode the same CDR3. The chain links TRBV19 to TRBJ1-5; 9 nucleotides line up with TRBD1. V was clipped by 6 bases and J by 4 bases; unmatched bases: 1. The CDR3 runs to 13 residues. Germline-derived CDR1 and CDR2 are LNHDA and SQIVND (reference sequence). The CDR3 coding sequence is TGTGCCAGTAGAGACAGGGGGAATCAGCCCCAGCATTTT. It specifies CASRDRGNQPQHF.

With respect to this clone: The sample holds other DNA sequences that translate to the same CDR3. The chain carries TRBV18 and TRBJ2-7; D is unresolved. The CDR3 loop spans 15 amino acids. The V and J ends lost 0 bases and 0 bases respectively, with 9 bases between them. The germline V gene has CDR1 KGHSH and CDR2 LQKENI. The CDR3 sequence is CASSPPSLSSYEQYF. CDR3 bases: TGTGCCAGCTCACCACCCAGCCTAAGCTCCTACGAGCAGTACTTC. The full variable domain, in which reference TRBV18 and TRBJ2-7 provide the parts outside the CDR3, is NAGVMQNPRHLVRRRGQEARLRCSPMKGHSHVYWYRQLPEEGLKFMVYLQKENIIDESGMPKERFSAEFPKEGPSILRIQQVVRGDSAAYFCASSPPSLSSYEQYFGPGTRLTVT.

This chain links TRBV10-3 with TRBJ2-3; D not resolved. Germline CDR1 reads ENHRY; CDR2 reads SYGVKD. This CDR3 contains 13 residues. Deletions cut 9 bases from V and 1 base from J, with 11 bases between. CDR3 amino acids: CAILKRGTDTQYF. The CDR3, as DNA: TGTGCCATTTTAAAAAGAGGCACAGATACGCAGTATTTT.

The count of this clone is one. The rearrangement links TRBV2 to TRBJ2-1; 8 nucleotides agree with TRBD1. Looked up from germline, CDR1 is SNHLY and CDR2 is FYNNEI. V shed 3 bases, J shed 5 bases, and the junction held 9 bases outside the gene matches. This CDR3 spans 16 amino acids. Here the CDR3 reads CASSDFVTGGNNEQFF. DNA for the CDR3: TGTGCCAGCAGTGACTTCGTTACAGGGGGGAACAATGAGCAGTTCTTC.

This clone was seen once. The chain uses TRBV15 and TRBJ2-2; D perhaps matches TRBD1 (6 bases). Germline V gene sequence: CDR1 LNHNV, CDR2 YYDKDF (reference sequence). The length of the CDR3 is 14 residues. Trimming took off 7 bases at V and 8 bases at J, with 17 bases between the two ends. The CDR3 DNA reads TGTGCCACCAAAATTGGACAGTGGGAAGGGGAGCTGTTTTTT. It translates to CATKIGQWEGELFF.

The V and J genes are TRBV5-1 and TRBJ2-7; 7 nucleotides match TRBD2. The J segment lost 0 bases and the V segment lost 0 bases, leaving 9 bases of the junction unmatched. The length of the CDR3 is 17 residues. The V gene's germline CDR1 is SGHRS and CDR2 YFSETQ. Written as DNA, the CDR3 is TGCGCCAGCAGCTTGGGGCCCCTCGCTAGCGGCTCCTACGAGCAGTACTTC. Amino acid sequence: CASSLGPLASGSYEQYF.

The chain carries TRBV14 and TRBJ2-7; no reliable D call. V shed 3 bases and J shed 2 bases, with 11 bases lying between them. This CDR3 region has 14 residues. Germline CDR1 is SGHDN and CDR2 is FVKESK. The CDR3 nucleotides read TGTGCCAGCAGCCATGGGTTCAGCACCTACGAGCAGTACTTC. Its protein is CASSHGFSTYEQYF.

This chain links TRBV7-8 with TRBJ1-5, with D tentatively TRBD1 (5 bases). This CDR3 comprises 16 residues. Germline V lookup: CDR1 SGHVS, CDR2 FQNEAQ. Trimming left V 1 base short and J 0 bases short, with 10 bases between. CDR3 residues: CASSLDGGYSNQPQHF. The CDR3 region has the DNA TGTGCCAGCAGCTTAGATGGGGGGTATAGCAATCAGCCCCAGCATTTT.

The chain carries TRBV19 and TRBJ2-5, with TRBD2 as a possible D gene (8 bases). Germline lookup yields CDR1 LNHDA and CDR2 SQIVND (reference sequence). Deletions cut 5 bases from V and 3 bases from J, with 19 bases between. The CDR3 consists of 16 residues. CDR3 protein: CASSPRGGTEEETQYF. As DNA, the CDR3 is TGTGCCAGTAGTCCCCGCGGGGGGACAGAGGAAGAGACCCAGTACTTC.

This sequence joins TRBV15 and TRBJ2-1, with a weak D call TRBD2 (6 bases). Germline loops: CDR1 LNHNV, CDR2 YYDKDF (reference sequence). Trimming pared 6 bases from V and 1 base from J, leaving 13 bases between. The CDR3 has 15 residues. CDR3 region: CATRMSGVSYNEQFF. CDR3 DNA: TGTGCCACCAGAATGTCGGGGGTTTCCTACAATGAGCAGTTCTTC. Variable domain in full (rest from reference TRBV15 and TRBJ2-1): DAMVIQNPRYQVTQFGKPVTLSCSQTLNHNVMYWYQQKSSQAPKLLFHYYDKDFNNEADTPDNFQSRRPNTSFCFLDIRSPGLGDTAMYLCATRMSGVSYNEQFFGPGTRLTVL.

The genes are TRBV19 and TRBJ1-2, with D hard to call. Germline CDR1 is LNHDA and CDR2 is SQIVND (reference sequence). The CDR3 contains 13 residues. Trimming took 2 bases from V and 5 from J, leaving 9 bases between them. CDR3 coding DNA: TGTGCCAGTAGTATAAAGACCACATATGGCTACACCTTC. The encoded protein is CASSIKTTYGYTF. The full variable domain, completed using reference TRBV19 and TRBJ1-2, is DGGITQSPKYLFRKEGQNVTLSCEQNLNHDAMYWYRQDPGQGLRLIYYSQIVNDFQKGDIAEGYSVSREKKESFPLTVTSAQKNPTAFYLCASSIKTTYGYTFGSGTRLTVV.

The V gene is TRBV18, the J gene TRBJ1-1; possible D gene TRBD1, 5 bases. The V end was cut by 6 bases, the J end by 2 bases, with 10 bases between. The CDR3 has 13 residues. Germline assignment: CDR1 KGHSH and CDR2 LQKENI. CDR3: CASSRDENTEAFF. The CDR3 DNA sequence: TGTGCCAGCTCCCGGGACGAAAACACTGAAGCTTTCTTT. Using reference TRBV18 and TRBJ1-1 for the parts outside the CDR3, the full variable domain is NAGVMQNPRHLVRRRGQEARLRCSPMKGHSHVYWYRQLPEEGLKFMVYLQKENIIDESGMPKERFSAEFPKEGPSILRIQQVVRGDSAAYFCASSRDENTEAFFGQGTRLTVV.

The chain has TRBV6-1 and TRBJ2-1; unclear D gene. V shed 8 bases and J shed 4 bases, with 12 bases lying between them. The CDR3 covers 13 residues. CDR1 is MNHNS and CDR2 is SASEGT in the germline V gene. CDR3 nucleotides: TGTGCCAGCTCGTGGGTAGAATACAATGAGCAGTTCTTC. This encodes CASSWVEYNEQFF.

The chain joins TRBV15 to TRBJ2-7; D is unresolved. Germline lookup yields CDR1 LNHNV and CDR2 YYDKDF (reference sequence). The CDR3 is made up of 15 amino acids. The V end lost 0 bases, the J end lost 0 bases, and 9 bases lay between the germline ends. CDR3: CATSRETFSSYEQYF. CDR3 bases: TGTGCCACCAGCAGAGAAACCTTTAGCTCCTACGAGCAGTACTTC.

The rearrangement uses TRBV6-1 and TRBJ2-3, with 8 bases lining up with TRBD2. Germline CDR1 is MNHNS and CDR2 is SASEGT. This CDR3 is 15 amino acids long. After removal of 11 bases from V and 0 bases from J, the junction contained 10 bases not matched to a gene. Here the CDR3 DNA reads TGTGCCCGCGGGGGGAACAGGGAGAGCACAGATACGCAGTATTTT. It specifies CARGGNRESTDTQYF.

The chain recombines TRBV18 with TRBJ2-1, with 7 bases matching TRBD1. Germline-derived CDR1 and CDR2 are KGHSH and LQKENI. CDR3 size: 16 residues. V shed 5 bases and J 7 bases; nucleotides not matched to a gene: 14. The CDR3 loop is CASSRDSSILGNEQFF. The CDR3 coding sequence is TGTGCCAGCTCAAGGGACAGCTCAATTCTGGGGAATGAGCAGTTCTTC.

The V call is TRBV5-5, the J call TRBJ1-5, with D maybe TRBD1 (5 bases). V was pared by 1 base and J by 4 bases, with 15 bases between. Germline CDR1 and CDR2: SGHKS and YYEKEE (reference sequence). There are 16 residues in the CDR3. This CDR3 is CASSLYRTEGNQPQHF. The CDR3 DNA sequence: TGTGCCAGCAGCTTGTACAGGACCGAGGGGAATCAGCCCCAGCATTTT.

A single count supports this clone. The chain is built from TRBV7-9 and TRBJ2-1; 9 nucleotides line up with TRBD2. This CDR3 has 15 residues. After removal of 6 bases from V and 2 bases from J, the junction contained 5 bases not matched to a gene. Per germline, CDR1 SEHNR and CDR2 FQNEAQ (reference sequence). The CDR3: CASRAASGTYNEQFF. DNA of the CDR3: TGTGCCAGCAGAGCGGCTAGCGGGACCTACAATGAGCAGTTCTTC.

The CDR3 coding sequence is TGTGCCAGCAGTGCCAACAGGGTGAACACCGGGGAGCTGTTTTTT. Translation gives CASSANRVNTGELFF. The rearrangement uses TRBV6-1 and TRBJ2-2; TRBD1 might be the D (6 bases). V was clipped by 4 bases and J by 1 base, with 10 bases between them. CDR1 is MNHNS, CDR2 SASEGT, per germline. The CDR3 is made up of 15 amino acids.

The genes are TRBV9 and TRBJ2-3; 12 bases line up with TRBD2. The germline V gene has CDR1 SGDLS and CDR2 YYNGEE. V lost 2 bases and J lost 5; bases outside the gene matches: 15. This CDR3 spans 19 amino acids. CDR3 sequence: CASSVSNWASGRAIDTQYF. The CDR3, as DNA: TGTGCCAGCAGCGTTTCCAATTGGGCTAGCGGGAGGGCCATAGATACGCAGTATTTT.

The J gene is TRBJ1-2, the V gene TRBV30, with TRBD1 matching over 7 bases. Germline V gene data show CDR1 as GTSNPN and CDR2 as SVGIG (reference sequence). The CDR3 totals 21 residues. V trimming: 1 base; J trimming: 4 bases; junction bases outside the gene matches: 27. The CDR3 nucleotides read TGTGCCTGGAGTGCCTCAAGGGCCGGGGACAGTCCTTTCCATTTTCCCTATGGCTACACCTTC. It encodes CAWSASRAGDSPFHFPYGYTF.

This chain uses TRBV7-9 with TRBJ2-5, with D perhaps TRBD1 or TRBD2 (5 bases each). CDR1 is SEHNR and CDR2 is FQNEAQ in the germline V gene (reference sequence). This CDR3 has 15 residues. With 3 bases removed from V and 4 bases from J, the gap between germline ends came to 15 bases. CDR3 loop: CASSFTGTPGETQYF. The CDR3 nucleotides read TGTGCCAGCAGCTTTACCGGGACCCCGGGAGAGACCCAGTACTTC.

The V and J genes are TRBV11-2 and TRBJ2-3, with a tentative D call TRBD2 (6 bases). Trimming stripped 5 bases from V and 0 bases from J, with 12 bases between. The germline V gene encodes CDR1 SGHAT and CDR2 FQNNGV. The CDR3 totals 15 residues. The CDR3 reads CASSPSEISTDTQYF. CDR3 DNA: TGTGCCAGCAGCCCTAGCGAGATAAGCACAGATACGCAGTATTTT.

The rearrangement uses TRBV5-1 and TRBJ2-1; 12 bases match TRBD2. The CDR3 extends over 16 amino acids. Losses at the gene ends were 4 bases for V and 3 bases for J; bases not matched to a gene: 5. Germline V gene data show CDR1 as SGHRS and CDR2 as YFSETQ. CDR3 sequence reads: CASSRGLAGDYNEQFF. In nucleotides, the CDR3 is TGCGCCAGCAGCCGGGGACTAGCGGGCGACTACAATGAGCAGTTCTTC.

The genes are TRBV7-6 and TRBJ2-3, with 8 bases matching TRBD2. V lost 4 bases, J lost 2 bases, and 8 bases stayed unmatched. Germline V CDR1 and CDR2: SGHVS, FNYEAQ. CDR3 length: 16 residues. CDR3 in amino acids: CASSYPIAGPTDTQYF. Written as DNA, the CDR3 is TGTGCCAGCAGCTACCCGATAGCGGGACCCACAGATACGCAGTATTTT.

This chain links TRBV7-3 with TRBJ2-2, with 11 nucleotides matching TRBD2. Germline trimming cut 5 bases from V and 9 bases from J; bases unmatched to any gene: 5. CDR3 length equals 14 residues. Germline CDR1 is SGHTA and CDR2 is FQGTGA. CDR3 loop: CASSLGTSGRELFF. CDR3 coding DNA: TGTGCCAGCAGCCTCGGGACTAGCGGCCGGGAGCTGTTTTTT. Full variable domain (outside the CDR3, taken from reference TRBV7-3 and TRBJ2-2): GAGVSQTPSNKVTEKGKYVELRCDPISGHTALYWYRQSLGQGPEFLIYFQGTGAADDSGLPNDRFFAVRPEGSVSTLKIQRTERGDSAVYLCASSLGTSGRELFFGEGSRLTVL.

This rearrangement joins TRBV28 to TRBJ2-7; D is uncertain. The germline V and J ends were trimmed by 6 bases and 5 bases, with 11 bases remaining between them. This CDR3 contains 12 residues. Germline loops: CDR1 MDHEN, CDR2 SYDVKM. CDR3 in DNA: TGTGCCAGCAGCTCCCTCCCCCACGAGCAGTACTTC. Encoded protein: CASSSLPHEQYF.

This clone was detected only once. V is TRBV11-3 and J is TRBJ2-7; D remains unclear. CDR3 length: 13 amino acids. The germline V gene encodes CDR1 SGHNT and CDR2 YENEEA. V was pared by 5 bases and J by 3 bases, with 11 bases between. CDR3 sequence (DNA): TGTGCCAGCAGCCCCAGACTGGGCTACGAGCAGTACTTC. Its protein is CASSPRLGYEQYF.

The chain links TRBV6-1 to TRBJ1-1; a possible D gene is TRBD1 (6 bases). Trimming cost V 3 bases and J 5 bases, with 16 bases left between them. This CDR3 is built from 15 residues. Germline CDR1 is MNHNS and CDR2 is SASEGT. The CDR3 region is CASSEERGWGTEAFF. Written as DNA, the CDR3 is TGTGCCAGCAGTGAGGAAAGGGGGTGGGGGACTGAAGCTTTCTTT.

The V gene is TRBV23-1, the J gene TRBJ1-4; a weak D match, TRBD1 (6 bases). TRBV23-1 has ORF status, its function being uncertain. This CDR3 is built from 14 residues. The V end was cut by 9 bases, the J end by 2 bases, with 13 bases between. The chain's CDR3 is CARSGEETNEKLFF. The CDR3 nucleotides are TGCGCCAGGTCAGGGGAGGAGACTAATGAAAAACTGTTTTTT.